These 19 T cell receptor beta chains share one sample of origin, sequenced in a study of shared clonotypes between healthy human individuals. Assay: immunoSEQ multiplex PCR; the TCRdb copy retains only in-frame clones and omits some. The sample consists of about a million clones, roughly 80% of them appearing once. Sequenced: memory CD4+ T cells from PBMCs. Regarding subset: CD45RA-negative fraction. The receptors here all came from a young man in good health. Some clones in this sample may be carry-over from other donors' samples.

The chain uses TRBV14 and TRBJ2-3; D may be TRBD1 (5 bases). CDR1 and CDR2 (germline): SGHDN, FVKESK. The CDR3 is 15 amino acids. V was cut by 4 bases and J by 7 bases, with 18 bases left in between. In DNA, the CDR3 is TGTGCCAGCAGCCCCTTGCAGGGTCCATTGAATACGCAGTATTTT. Translated, it gives CASSPLQGPLNTQYF.

The chain joins TRBV11-3 to TRBJ1-1; 10 bases are a match to TRBD1. The CDR3 is 15 amino acids. The V segment lost 4 bases and the J segment 5 bases; nucleotides outside the gene matches: 7. Germline V lookup: CDR1 SGHNT, CDR2 YENEEA. Written as DNA, the CDR3 is TGTGCCAGCAGCTCAGGACAGGGGGGGACGACTGAAGCTTTCTTT. Encoded protein: CASSSGQGGTTEAFF.

About this clone: It is likely a read error: a sequence one base away is far more abundant. The chain employs TRBV28 and TRBJ1-1, with a tentative D call TRBD1 (5 bases). This CDR3 is 14 amino acids long. Germline CDR1 MDHEN, CDR2 SYDVKM. The CDR3 bases are TGTGCCAGCAGTTCCGGGGGAGATTACACTGAAGCTTCCTTT. Residues: CASSSGGDYTEASF.

This clone was picked up a small number of times. The rearrangement uses TRBV2 and TRBJ1-5; 9 bases agree with TRBD1. Germline loops: CDR1 SNHLY, CDR2 FYNNEI. V was pared by 4 bases and J by 6 bases, with 4 bases of the junction left unmatched. This CDR3 contains 14 residues. The CDR3 here is CASSATGGTQPQHF. CDR3 DNA sequence: TGTGCCAGCAGTGCGACAGGGGGGACTCAGCCCCAGCATTTT.

A single count supports this clone. The chain employs TRBV7-9 and TRBJ2-6; TRBD1 matches 8 bases. CDR3 length: 16 residues. With V trimmed by 5 bases and J by 0 bases, 3 bases remained unmatched. Germline-derived CDR1 and CDR2 are SEHNR and FQNEAQ (reference sequence). CDR3 sequence: CASSRDRHSGANVLTF. The DNA for the CDR3 is TGTGCCAGCAGCAGGGACAGGCACTCTGGGGCCAACGTCCTGACTTTC. Combining the CDR3 with reference TRBV7-9 and TRBJ2-6 gives the whole variable domain DTGVSQNPRHKITKRGQNVTFRCDPISEHNRLYWYRQTLGQGPEFLTYFQNEAQLEKSRLLSDRFSAERPKGSFSTLEIQRTEQGDSAMYLCASSRDRHSGANVLTFGAGSRLTVL.

CDR3 sequence reads: CASSQNFAGLYEQYF. The CDR3 DNA is TGCGCCAGCAGCCAGAACTTTGCGGGGCTTTACGAGCAGTACTTC. The V and J genes are TRBV4-3 and TRBJ2-7, with a tentative D call TRBD2 (6 bases). V lost 3 bases and J lost 4, with 16 bases in between. The length of the CDR3 is 15 residues. The V gene's germline CDR1 is LGHNA and CDR2 YSLEER.

The chain employs TRBV9 and TRBJ1-2, with unresolved D. This CDR3 has 15 residues. Germline loops: CDR1 SGDLS, CDR2 YYNGEE. V lost 6 bases and J 0 bases, leaving 15 bases between the germline ends. CDR3: CASTPRPGANYGYTF. The CDR3, as DNA: TGTGCCAGCACCCCGCGGCCCGGGGCTAACTATGGCTACACCTTC.

This clone was picked up a small number of times. This rearrangement joins TRBV6-6 to TRBJ2-7; D ambiguous. Trimming shortened V by 7 bases and J by 4 bases, and 17 bases separated the two germline ends. The CDR3 length is 14 residues. Per germline, CDR1 MNHNY and CDR2 SVGAGI (reference sequence). The CDR3 is CASTHGSVPYEQYF. The CDR3 nucleotides are TGTGCCAGCACCCACGGGTCAGTCCCTTACGAGCAGTACTTC.

The chain is built from TRBV7-2 and TRBJ2-7; maybe TRBD1 (6 bases). V lost 5 bases, J lost 5 bases, and 13 bases lay in between. CDR3 size: 13 residues. Germline lookup yields CDR1 SGHTA and CDR2 FQGNSA. The CDR3 bases are TGTGCCAGCAGCGAGAACAGGGACAACGAGCAGTACTTC. Its translation is CASSENRDNEQYF.

The chain couples TRBV28 to TRBJ2-1; D gene ambiguous. V was clipped by 7 bases and J by 7 bases, with 14 bases between them. This CDR3 comprises 13 residues. CDR1 and CDR2 from the germline V gene are MDHEN and SYDVKM. As DNA, the CDR3 is TGTGCCAGCAAGTTAGATAGGCCTAATGAGCAGTTCTTC. Its protein is CASKLDRPNEQFF.

The chain is built from TRBV11-2 and TRBJ2-3, with D uncertain. Trimming removed 5 bases from V and 5 bases from J, with 8 bases in between. CDR3 length equals 12 residues. CDR1 and CDR2 from the germline V gene are SGHAT and FQNNGV. The CDR3 nucleotides read TGTGCCAGCAGCCCGAGTAGAGATACGCAGTATTTT. Its protein product is CASSPSRDTQYF. The full variable domain, with the rest looked up from reference TRBV11-2 and TRBJ2-3, is EAGVAQSPRYKIIEKRQSVAFWCNPISGHATLYWYQQILGQGPKLLIQFQNNGVVDDSQLPKDRFSAERLKGVDSTLKIQPAKLEDSAVYLCASSPSRDTQYFGPGTRLTVL.

The chain recombines TRBV2 with TRBJ2-2; D is possibly TRBD2 (5 bases). Per the germline V gene, CDR1 is SNHLY and CDR2 is FYNNEI. CDR3 length: 13 amino acids. Trimming took 8 bases from V and 2 from J, leaving 9 bases between them. The CDR3 sequence: CASRSSNTGELFF. As DNA, the CDR3 is TGTGCCAGCCGCTCTAGCAACACCGGGGAGCTGTTTTTT.

DNA of the CDR3: TGTGCCAGCAGTTTACATCAGGGTAATGAAAAACTGTTTTTT. As protein: CASSLHQGNEKLFF. The chain links TRBV28 to TRBJ1-4; tentatively, D is TRBD1 (5 bases). The CDR3 has 14 amino acids. V gave up 2 bases and J gave up 4 bases, with 8 bases separating them. Looked up from germline, CDR1 is MDHEN and CDR2 is SYDVKM.

The table lists this clone with a count of one. The chain joins TRBV19 to TRBJ1-1; weak D call: TRBD1 (5 bases). CDR3 length: 13 amino acids. Trimming pared 8 bases from V and 5 bases from J, leaving 15 bases between. Looked up from germline, CDR1 is LNHDA and CDR2 is SQIVND (reference sequence). CDR3: CASSEIRGTEAFF. The CDR3 DNA is TGTGCCAGTTCCGAGATTCGGGGGACTGAAGCTTTCTTT.

This sequence joins TRBV19 and TRBJ1-1, with TRBD1 identical over 7 bases. There are 14 residues in the CDR3. The V segment lost 7 bases and the J segment 1 base; nucleotides outside the gene matches: 6. Per germline, CDR1 LNHDA and CDR2 SQIVND (reference sequence). Here the CDR3 reads CASNRGGPNTEAFF. CDR3 DNA sequence: TGTGCCAGTAACAGGGGTGGCCCGAACACTGAAGCTTTCTTT.

This chain joins TRBV7-3 and TRBJ2-1, with D perhaps being TRBD1 or TRBD2 (6 bases each). Germline V gene data show CDR1 as SGHTA and CDR2 as FQGTGA. This CDR3 comprises 15 residues. V was shortened by 5 bases and J by 8 bases, with 19 bases between the two germline ends. Written as DNA, the CDR3 is TGTGCCAGCAGCCGAGGGGGACTTATCAACGATGAGCAGTTCTTC. Translated: CASSRGGLINDEQFF.

The rearrangement uses TRBV5-4 and TRBJ1-1; TRBD1 matches 12 bases. The germline V gene has CDR1 SGHNT and CDR2 YYREEE (reference sequence). This CDR3 region has 17 residues. Trimming took 0 bases from V and 12 from J; bases not matched to a gene: 15. CDR3 region: CASSLGGTGGASDAPFF. The CDR3 nucleotides read TGTGCCAGCAGCTTGGGGGGGACAGGGGGCGCGAGTGATGCTCCTTTCTTT.

The chain recombines TRBV29-1 with TRBJ2-7, with D tentatively TRBD2 (6 bases). Germline V gene data show CDR1 as SQVTM and CDR2 as ANQGSEA. This CDR3 has 14 amino acids. Trimming cost V 4 bases and J 0 bases, with 13 bases left between them. CDR3 in DNA: TGCAGCGTTGCGCGGGGCATCAGCTCCTACGAGCAGTACTTC. Protein sequence: CSVARGISSYEQYF.

The chain is built from TRBV7-2 and TRBJ2-7; D unclear. Germline CDR1 reads SGHTA; CDR2 reads FQGNSA. This CDR3 is 11 amino acids long. V was trimmed by 5 bases and J by 1 base, leaving 3 bases between them. CDR3 sequence (DNA): TGTGCCAGCAGCGAATCCTACGAGCAGTACTTC. This sequence encodes CASSESYEQYF.